This T cell receptor beta chain was recovered during a study of blood T cell repertoires in COVID-19. This clone was detected once. Clones were read by immunoSEQ multiplex PCR, and TCRdb kept only the in-frame ones, dropping some. The repertoire includes about 130,000 clones, around 83% of them detected once, and over 9% sits in the top ten. V lost 7 bases to trimming and J lost 0 bases, with 7 bases between them. Germline-derived CDR1 and CDR2 are SEHNR and FQNEAQ (reference sequence). The CDR3 consists of 14 residues. The TCR was taken from a man aged 50 to 60 who had recovered from COVID-19. The V gene is TRBV7-9, the J gene TRBJ2-6; D possibly corresponds to TRBD1 (5 bases). Specimen: PBMCs or T cells enriched from blood (not recorded which). CDR3 nucleotide sequence: TGTGCCAGCAAGGGGTACTCTGGGGCCAACGTCCTGACTTTC. Translated: CASKGYSGANVLTF.